Described below is a single T cell receptor beta chain sequence and its context. Its specificity is not known. This entry belongs to a study of cytotoxic CD8 clonotypes in ibrutinib-treated CLL. Study-wide points: Clonality rose at ibrutinib response, held steady in sustained remission, and fell toward baseline at progression. Sampling schedules were unmatched across sustained-remission and progressing patients. Patients showed higher baseline clonality than age-matched healthy donors, and it tracked circulating CD8+ T-cell counts.

Libraries were prepared by immunoSEQ multiplex PCR; TCRdb keeps only in-frame clonotypes and omits some of them. The sample has 190,000 or so clones, approximately 68% seen once. The CDR3 is 15 residues long. V was pared by 7 bases and J by 4 bases, with 11 bases of the junction left unmatched. Per the germline V gene, CDR1 is SQVTM and CDR2 is ANQGSEA. The sequencing here drew on PBMCs, taken after 24 months of ibrutinib treatment. The sequence derives from a human donor with chronic lymphocytic leukemia. J is TRBJ2-7 and V is TRBV29-1, with TRBD2 matching over 12 bases. The CDR3 region has the DNA TGCAGCGGCCGCTCACTAGCGGGAGGATTATACGAGCAGTACTTC. Translation: CSGRSLAGGLYEQYF.